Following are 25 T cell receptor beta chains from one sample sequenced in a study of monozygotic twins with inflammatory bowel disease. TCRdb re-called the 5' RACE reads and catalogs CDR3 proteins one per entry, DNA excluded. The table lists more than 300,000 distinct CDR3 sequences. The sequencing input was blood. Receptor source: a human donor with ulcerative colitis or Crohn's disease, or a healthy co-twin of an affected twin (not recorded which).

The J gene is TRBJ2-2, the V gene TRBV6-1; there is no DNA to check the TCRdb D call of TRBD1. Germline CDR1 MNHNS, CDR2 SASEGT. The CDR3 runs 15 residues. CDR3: CASSPGTWAPGELFF.

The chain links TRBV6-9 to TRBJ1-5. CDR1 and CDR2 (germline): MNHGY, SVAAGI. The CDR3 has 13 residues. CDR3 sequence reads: CASSYRIDQPQHF.

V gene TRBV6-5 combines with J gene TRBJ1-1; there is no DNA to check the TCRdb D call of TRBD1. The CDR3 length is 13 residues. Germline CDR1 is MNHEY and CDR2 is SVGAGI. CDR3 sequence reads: CASSYSGQGQAFF.

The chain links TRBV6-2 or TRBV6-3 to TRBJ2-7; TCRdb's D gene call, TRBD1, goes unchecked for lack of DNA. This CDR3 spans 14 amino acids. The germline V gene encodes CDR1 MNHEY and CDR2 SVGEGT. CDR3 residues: CASSSNRDGGEQYF.

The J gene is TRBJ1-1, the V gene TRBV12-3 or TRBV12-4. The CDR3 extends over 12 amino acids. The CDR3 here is CASSSHGTEAFF.

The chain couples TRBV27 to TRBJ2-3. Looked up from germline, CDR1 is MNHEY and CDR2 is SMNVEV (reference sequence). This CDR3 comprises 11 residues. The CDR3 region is CASGPLDTQYF.

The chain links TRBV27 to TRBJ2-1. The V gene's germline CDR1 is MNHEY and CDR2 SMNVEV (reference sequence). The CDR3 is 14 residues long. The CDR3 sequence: CASNPIIAHNEQFF.

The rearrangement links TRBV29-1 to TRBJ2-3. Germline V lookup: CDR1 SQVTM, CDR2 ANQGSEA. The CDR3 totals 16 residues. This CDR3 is CSVDVPSPLTTDTQYF.

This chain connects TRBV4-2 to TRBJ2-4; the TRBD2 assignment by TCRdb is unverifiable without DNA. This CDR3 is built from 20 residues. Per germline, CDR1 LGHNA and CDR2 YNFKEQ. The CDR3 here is CASSQVATSGGREAKNIQYF.

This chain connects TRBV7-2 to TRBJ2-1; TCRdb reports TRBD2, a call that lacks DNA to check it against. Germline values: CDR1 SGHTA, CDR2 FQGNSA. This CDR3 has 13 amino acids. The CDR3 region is CASSLRREDEQFF.

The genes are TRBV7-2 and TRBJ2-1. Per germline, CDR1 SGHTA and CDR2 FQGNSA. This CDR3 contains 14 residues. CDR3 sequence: CASSRYGAYNEQFF.

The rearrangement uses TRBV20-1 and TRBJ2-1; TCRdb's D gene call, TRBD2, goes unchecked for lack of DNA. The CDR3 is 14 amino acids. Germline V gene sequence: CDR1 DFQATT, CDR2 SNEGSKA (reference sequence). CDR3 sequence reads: CSARKGLAYNEQLF.

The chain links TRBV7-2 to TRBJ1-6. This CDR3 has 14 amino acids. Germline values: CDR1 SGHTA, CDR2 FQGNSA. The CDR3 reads CASSLANANSPLHF. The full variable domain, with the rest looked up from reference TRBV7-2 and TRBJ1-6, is GAGVSQSPSNKVTEKGKDVELRCDPISGHTALYWYRQSLGQGLEFLIYFQGNSAPDKSGLPSDRFSAERTGGSVSTLTIQRTQQEDSAVYLCASSLANANSPLHFGNGTRLTVT.

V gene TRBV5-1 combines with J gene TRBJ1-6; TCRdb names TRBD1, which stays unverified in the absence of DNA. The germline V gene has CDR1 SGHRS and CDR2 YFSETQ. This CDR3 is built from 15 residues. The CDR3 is CASSLLDNVNSPLHF.

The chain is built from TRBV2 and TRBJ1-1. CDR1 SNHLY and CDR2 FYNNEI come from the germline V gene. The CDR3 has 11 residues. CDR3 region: CASKWVAEAFF.

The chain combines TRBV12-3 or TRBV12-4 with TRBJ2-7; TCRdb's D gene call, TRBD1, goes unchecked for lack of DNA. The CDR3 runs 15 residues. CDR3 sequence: CASRLQTVGVGEQYF.

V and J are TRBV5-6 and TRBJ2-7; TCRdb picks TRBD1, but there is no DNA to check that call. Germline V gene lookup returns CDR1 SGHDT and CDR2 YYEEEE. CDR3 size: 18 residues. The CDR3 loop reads CASSYDSTGGIISYEQYF. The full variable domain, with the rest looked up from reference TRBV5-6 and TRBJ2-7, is DAGVTQSPTHLIKTRGQQVTLRCSPKSGHDTVSWYQQALGQGPQFIFQYYEEEERQRGNFPDRFSGHQFPNYSSELNVNALLLGDSALYLCASSYDSTGGIISYEQYFGPGTRLTVT.

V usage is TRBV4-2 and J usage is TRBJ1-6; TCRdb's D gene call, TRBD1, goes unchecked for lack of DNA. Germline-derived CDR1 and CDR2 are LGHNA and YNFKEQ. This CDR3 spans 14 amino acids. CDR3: CASDNRRLGSPLHF.

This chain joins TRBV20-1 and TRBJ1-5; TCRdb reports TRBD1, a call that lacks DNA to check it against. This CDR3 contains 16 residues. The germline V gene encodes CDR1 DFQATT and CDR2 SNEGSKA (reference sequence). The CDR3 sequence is CSARGPRQGSNQPQHF.

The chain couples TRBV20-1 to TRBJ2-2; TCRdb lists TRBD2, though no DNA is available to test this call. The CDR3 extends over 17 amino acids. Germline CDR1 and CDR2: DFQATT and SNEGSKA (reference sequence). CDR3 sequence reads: CSARDWSTSGEGGELFF.

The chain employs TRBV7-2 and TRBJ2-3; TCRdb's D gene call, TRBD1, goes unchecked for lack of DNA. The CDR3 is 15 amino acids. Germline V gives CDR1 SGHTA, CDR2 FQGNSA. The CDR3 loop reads CASSRQGKNTDTQYF.

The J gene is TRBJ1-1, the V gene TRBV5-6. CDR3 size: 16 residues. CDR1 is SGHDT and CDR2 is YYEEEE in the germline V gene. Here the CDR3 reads CASSLVREGMNTEAFF.

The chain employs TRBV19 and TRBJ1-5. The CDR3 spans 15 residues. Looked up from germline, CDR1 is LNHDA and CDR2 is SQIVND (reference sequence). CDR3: CASSITDRSNQPQHF.

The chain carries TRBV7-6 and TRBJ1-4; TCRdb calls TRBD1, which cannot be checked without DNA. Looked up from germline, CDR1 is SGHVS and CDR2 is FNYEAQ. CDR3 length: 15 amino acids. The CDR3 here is CASSLSSGGREKLFF. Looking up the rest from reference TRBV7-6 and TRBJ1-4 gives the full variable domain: GAGVSQSPRYKVTKRGQDVALRCDPISGHVSLYWYRQALGQGPEFLTYFNYEAQQDKSGLPNDRFSAERPEGSISTLTIQRTEQRDSAMYRCASSLSSGGREKLFFGSGTQLSVL.

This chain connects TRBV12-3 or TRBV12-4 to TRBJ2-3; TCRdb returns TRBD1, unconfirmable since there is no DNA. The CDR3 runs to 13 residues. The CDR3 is CASSRDREDTQYF.